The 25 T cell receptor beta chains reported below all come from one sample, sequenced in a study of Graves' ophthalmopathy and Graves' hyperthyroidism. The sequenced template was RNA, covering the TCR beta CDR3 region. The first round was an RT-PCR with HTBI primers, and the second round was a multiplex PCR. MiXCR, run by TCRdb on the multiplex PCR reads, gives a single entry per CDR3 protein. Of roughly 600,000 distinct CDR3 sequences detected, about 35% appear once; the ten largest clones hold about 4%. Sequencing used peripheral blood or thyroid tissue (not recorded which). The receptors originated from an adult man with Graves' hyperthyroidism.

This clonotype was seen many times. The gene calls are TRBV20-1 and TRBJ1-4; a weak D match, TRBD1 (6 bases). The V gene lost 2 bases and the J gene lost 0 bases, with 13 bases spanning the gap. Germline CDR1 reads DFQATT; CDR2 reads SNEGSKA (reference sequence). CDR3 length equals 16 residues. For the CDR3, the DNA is TGCAGTGCTAGAAGGAGACAGGCTTCAACTAATGAAAAACTGTTTTTT. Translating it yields CSARRRQASTNEKLFF.

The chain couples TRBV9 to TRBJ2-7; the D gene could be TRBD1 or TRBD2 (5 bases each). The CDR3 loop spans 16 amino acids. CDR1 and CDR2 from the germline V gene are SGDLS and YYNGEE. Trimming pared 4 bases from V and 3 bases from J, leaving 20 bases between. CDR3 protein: CASSPDRGTAIYEQYF. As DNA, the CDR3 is TGTGCCAGCAGCCCAGATCGTGGGACGGCTATCTACGAGCAGTACTTC. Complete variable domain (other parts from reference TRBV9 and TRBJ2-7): DSGVTQTPKHLITATGQRVTLRCSPRSGDLSVYWYQQSLDQGLQFLIQYYNGEERAKGNILERFSAQQFPDLHSELNLSSLELGDSALYFCASSPDRGTAIYEQYFGPGTRLTVT.

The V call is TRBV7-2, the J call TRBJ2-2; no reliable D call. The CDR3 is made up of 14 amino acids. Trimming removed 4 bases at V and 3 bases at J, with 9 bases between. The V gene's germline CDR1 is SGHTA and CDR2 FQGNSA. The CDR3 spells CASSSNWDTGELFF. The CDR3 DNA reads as TGTGCCAGCAGCTCCAACTGGGACACCGGGGAGCTGTTTTTT.

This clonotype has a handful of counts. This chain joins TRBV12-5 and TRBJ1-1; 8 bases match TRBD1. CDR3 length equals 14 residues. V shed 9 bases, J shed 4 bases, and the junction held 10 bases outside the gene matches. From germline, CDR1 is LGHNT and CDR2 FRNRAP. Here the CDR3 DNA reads TGTGCTAGCACCGGACAGGGAGGGTTCACTGAAGCTTTCTTT. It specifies CASTGQGGFTEAFF.

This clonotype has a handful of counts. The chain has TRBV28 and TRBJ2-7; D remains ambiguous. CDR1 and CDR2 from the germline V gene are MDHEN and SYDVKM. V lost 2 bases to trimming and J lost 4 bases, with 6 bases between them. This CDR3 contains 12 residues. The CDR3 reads CASSLKMYEQYF. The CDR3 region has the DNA TGTGCCAGCAGTTTAAAGATGTACGAGCAGTACTTC.

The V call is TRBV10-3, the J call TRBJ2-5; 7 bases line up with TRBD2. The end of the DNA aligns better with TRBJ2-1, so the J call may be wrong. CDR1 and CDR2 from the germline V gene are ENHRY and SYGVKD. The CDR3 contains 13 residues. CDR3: CASSGASGETQFF. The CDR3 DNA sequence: TGTGCCAGCAGCGGGGCTAGTGGGGAGACCCAGTTCTTC.

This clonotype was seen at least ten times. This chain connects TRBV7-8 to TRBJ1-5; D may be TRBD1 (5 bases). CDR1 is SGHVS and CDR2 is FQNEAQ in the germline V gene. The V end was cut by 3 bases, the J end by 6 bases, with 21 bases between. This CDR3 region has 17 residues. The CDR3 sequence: CASSFDRDLGPGQPQHF. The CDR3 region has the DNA TGTGCCAGCAGCTTTGACCGGGACTTGGGACCGGGTCAGCCCCAGCATTTT.

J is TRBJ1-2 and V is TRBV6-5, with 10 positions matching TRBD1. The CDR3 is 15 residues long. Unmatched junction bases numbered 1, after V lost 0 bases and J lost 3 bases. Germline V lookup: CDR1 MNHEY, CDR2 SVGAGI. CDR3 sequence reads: CASSYSTGGDYGYTF. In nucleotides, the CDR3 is TGTGCCAGCAGTTACTCGACAGGGGGCGACTATGGCTACACCTTC.

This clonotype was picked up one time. The CDR3 is CSVATGTSSYEQYF. The CDR3, as DNA: TGCAGCGTGGCCACCGGGACTAGCTCCTACGAGCAGTACTTC. The V call is TRBV29-1, the J call TRBJ2-7, with TRBD2 identical over 8 bases. CDR3 length: 14 amino acids. V trimming: 6 bases; J trimming: 0 bases; junction bases outside the gene matches: 7. Germline assignment: CDR1 SQVTM and CDR2 ANQGSEA.

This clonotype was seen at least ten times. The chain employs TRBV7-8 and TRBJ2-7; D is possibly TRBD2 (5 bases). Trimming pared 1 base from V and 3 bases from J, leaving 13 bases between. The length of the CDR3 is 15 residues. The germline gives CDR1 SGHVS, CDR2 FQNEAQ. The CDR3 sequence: CASSLGVGGGYEQYF. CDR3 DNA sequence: TGTGCCAGCAGCTTAGGTGTAGGCGGAGGCTACGAGCAGTACTTC.

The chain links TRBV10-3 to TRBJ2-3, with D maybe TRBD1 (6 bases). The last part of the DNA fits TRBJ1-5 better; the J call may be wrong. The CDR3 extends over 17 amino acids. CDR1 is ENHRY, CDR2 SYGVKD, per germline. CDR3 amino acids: CAISDLTSGGVTDTQHF. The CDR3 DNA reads TGTGCCATCAGTGACCTGACTAGCGGGGGCGTCACAGATACGCAGCATTTT.

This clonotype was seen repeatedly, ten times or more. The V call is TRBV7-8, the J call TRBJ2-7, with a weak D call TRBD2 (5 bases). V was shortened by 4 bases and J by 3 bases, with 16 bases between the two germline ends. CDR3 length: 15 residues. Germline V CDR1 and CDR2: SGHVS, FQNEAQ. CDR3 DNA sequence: TGTGCCAGCAGCTGGAGGCCGGACCCTAACTACGAGCAGTACTTC. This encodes CASSWRPDPNYEQYF.

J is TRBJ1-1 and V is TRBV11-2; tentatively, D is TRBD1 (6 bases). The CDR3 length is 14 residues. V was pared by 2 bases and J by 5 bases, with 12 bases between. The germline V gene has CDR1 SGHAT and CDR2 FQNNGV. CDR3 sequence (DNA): TGTGCCAGCAGCTTATCAGGGGCCTTAACTGAAGCTTTCTTT. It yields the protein CASSLSGALTEAFF.

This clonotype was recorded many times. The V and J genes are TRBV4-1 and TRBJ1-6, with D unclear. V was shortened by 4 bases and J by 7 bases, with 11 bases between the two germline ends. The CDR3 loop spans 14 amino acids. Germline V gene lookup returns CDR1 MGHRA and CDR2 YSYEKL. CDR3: CASSLKARNSPLHF. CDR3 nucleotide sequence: TGCGCCAGCAGCCTAAAGGCCCGGAATTCACCCCTCCACTTT.

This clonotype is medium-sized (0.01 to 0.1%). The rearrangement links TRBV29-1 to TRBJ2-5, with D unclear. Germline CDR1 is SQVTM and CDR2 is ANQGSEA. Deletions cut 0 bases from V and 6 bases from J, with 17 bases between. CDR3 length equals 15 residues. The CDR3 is CSVEEFGINRKTQYF. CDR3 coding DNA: TGCAGCGTTGAAGAATTTGGGATCAATCGGAAGACCCAGTACTTC. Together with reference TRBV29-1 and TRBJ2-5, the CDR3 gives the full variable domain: SAVISQKPSRDICQRGTSLTIQCQVDSQVTMMFWYRQQPGQSLTLIATANQGSEATYESGFVIDKFPISRPNLTFSTLTVSNMSPEDSSIYLCSVEEFGINRKTQYFGPGTRLLVL.

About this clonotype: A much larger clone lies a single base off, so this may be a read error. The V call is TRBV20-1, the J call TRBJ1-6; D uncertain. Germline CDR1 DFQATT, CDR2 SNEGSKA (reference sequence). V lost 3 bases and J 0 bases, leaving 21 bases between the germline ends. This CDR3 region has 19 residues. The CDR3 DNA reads TGCAGTGCTAGTTCCAGGCTTGGGCCCTCGAGCTCCTATAATTCACCCCTCCACTTT. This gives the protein CSASSRLGPSSSYNSPLHF.

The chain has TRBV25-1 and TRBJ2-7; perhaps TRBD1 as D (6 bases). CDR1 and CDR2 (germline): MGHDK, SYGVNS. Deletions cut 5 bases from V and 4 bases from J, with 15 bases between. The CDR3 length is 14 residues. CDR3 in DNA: TGTGCCAGCAGTTTATTAGGACAGAAATACGAGCAGTACTTC. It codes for CASSLLGQKYEQYF.

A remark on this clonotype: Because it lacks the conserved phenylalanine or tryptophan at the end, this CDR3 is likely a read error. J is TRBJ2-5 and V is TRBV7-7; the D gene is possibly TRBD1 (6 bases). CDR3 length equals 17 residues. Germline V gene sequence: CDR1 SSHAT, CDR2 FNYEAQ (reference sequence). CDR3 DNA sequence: TGTGCTAGCAGCCTCTACGACGGGACATTGGGGCAAGAGACCCAGTACCTC. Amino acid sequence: CASSLYDGTLGQETQYL.

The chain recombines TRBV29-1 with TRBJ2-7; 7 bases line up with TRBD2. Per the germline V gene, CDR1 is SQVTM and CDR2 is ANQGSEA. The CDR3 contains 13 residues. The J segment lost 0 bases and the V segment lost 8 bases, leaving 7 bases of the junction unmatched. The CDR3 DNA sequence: TGCAGCTTATGGCGGGAGAGCTCCTACGAGCAGTACTTC. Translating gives CSLWRESSYEQYF.

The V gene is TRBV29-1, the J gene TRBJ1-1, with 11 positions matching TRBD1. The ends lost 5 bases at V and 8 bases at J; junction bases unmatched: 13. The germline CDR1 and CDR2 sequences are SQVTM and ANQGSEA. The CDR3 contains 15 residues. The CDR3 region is CSVSPGTGGFDEAFF. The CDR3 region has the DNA TGCAGCGTTAGTCCCGGGACAGGGGGATTCGACGAAGCTTTCTTT.

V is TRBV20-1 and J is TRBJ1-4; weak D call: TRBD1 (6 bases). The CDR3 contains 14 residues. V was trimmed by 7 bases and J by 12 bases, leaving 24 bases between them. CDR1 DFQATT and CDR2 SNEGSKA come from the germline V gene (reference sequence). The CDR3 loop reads CSGSAVQKGVELFF. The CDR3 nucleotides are TGCAGTGGTAGCGCGGTCCAGAAGGGGGTAGAACTGTTTTTT.

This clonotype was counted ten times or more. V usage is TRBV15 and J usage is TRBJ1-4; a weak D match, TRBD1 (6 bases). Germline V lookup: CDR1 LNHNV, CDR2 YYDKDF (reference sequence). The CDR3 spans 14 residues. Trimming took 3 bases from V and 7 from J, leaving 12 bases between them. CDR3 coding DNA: TGTGCCACCAGCAGGCAGGGGACGACTGAAAAACTGTTTTTT. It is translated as CATSRQGTTEKLFF.

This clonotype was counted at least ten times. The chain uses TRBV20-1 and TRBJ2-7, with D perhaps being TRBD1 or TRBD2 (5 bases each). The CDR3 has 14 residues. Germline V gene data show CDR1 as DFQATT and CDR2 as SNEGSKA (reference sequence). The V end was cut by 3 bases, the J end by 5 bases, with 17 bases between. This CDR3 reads CSASDGTPSNEQYF. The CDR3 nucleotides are TGCAGTGCTAGTGACGGGACCCCGAGCAACGAGCAGTACTTC.

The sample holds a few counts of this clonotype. CDR3 protein: CASSWDSSGANVLTF. The CDR3 DNA sequence: TGTGCCAGCAGTTGGGACAGCTCTGGGGCCAACGTCCTGACTTTC. The J gene is TRBJ2-6, the V gene TRBV12-3 or TRBV12-4; TRBD1 aligns across 7 bases. CDR3 length equals 15 residues. J gave up 0 bases and V 4 bases, and 0 bases lay outside the gene matches.

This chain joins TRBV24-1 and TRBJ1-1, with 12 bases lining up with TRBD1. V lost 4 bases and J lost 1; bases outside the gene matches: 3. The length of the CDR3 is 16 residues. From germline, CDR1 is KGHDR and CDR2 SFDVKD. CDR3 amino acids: CATSDGTGGTNTEAFF. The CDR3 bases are TGTGCCACCAGTGACGGGACAGGGGGCACGAACACTGAAGCTTTCTTT.